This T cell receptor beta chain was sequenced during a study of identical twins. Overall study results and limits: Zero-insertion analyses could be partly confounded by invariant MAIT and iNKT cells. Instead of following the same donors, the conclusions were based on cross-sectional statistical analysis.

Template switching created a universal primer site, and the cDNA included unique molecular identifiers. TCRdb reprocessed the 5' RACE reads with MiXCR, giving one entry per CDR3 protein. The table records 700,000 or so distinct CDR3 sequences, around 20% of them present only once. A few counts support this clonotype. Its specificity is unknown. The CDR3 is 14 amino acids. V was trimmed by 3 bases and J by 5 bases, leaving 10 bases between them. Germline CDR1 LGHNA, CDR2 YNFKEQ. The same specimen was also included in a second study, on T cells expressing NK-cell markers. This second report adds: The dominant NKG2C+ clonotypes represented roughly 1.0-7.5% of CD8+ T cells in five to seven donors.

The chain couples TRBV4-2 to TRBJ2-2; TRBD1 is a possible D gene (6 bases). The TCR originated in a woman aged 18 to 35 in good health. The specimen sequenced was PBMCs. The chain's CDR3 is CASSHSDRTGELFF. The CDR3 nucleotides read TGTGCCAGCAGCCATTCTGACAGGACCGGGGAGCTGTTTTTT.